One sample yielded the 25 T cell receptor beta chains listed below, sequenced in a study of identical twins. TCRdb called the 5' RACE reads again in MiXCR, with one record for every CDR3 protein. The table shows 500,000 to 600,000 distinct CDR3 sequences, with less than 25% occurring only once. The sample was also reused in another study, on T cells expressing NK-cell markers.

The specimen was CD4+ T cells sorted from blood. The origin of the receptors is a woman between 18 and 30 years old in good health.

There are a few counts of this clonotype. This chain links TRBV5-1 with TRBJ2-3, with 10 bases aligning to TRBD2. V was pared by 3 bases and J by 5 bases, with 9 bases of the junction left unmatched. The CDR3 is 16 residues long. Per the germline V gene, CDR1 is SGHRS and CDR2 is YFSETQ. The CDR3 region has the DNA TGCGCCAGCAGCTCTTCCTTAGCGGGGGGTCTAGATACGCAGTATTTT. Protein: CASSSSLAGGLDTQYF.

This clonotype was recorded a few times. The rearrangement links TRBV10-2 to TRBJ2-7; tentatively, D is TRBD2 (5 bases). The V and J ends lost 10 bases and 7 bases respectively, with 17 bases between them. The V gene's germline CDR1 is WSHSY and CDR2 SAAADI. This CDR3 comprises 12 residues. The CDR3 is CATLSTRREQYF. The CDR3 coding sequence is TGCGCCACTCTTTCGACCCGGAGGGAGCAGTACTTC.

The J gene is TRBJ2-7, the V gene TRBV10-3; no definite D call. This CDR3 has 14 amino acids. Looked up from germline, CDR1 is ENHRY and CDR2 is SYGVKD. The V and J ends lost 1 base and 2 bases respectively, with 9 bases between them. CDR3 protein: CAISELSVAYEQYF. The CDR3 nucleotides are TGTGCCATCAGTGAGTTGAGTGTAGCCTACGAGCAGTACTTC.

This clonotype was seen only a few times. The chain has TRBV15 and TRBJ1-2; D is possibly TRBD1 (6 bases). The CDR3 runs to 14 residues. CDR1 is LNHNV, CDR2 YYDKDF, per germline (reference sequence). Trimming cost V 2 bases and J 7 bases, with 14 bases left between them. CDR3 loop: CATSRRQQGSGYTF. DNA of the CDR3: TGTGCCACCAGCAGACGACAACAGGGAAGTGGCTACACCTTC.

This clonotype occurred a few times. The chain joins TRBV20-1 to TRBJ2-1; 8 bases line up with TRBD2. The V segment lost 0 bases and the J segment 2 bases; nucleotides outside the gene matches: 6. This CDR3 has 16 amino acids. Germline V gene lookup returns CDR1 DFQATT and CDR2 SNEGSKA (reference sequence). The CDR3 bases are TGCAGTGCTAGAGATACGACTAGCGCTGCCTACAATGAGCAGTTCTTC. This codes for CSARDTTSAAYNEQFF.

This sequence joins TRBV29-1 and TRBJ2-7; D is perhaps TRBD2 (5 bases). V lost 5 bases and J 8 bases, leaving 25 bases between the germline ends. Germline lookup yields CDR1 SQVTM and CDR2 ANQGSEA. This CDR3 contains 15 residues. For the CDR3, the DNA is TGCAGCGTTCCCCGAGAGGGTACGGCCGGCGGGCAGCAGTACTTC. It translates to CSVPREGTAGGQQYF.

CDR3 protein: CSAIPASRGEQFF. The CDR3 DNA is TGCAGTGCTATCCCAGCCAGCCGGGGTGAGCAGTTCTTC. The gene calls are TRBV20-1 and TRBJ2-1; D is possibly TRBD2 (5 bases). The V end was cut by 4 bases, the J end by 9 bases, with 16 bases between. Germline V gene data show CDR1 as DFQATT and CDR2 as SNEGSKA (reference sequence). There are 13 residues in the CDR3.

The chain has TRBV20-1 and TRBJ1-4, with D possibly being TRBD1 (6 bases). Looked up from germline, CDR1 is DFQATT and CDR2 is SNEGSKA (reference sequence). V lost 2 bases to trimming and J lost 8 bases, with 15 bases between them. The CDR3 has 14 amino acids. The CDR3 region has the DNA TGCAGTGCTAGACCCTGGGACATGTCCGAAAAACTGTTTTTT. Its translation is CSARPWDMSEKLFF.

The sample holds a few counts of this clonotype. The genes are TRBV20-1 and TRBJ2-5; D is perhaps TRBD1 (6 bases). This CDR3 comprises 13 residues. The V gene lost 4 bases and the J gene lost 1 base, with 10 bases spanning the gap. The germline V gene encodes CDR1 DFQATT and CDR2 SNEGSKA (reference sequence). The CDR3 reads CSATDRFQETQYF. In nucleotides, the CDR3 is TGCAGTGCTACCGACAGGTTCCAAGAGACCCAGTACTTC.

J is TRBJ1-1 and V is TRBV6-1; 9 bases fit TRBD1. The CDR3 consists of 15 residues. Germline CDR1 is MNHNS and CDR2 is SASEGT. The ends lost 5 bases at V and 3 bases at J; junction bases unmatched: 7. In DNA form, the CDR3 reads TGTGCCAGCAGTCGAAGACAGGGGGGGGACACTGAAGCTTTCTTT. This codes for CASSRRQGGDTEAFF.

This clonotype occurred many times. The rearrangement joins TRBV12-3 or TRBV12-4 to TRBJ1-2; D is unclear. The V gene lost 4 bases and the J gene lost 8 bases, with 17 bases spanning the gap. CDR3 length: 14 residues. In DNA form, the CDR3 reads TGTGCCAGCAGTTCCTCCGCGCTGGGTAAGGGCTACACCTTC. This gives the protein CASSSSALGKGYTF.

This clonotype was counted only a few times. V is TRBV18 and J is TRBJ2-1; TRBD1 aligns across 9 bases. The germline V gene has CDR1 KGHSH and CDR2 LQKENI. The V gene end was trimmed by 6 bases and the J gene end by 4 bases; junction bases not matched to a gene: 10. The CDR3 is made up of 16 amino acids. As DNA, the CDR3 is TGTGCCAGCTCCCCCAACAGGGGGCGAAGATACAATGAGCAGTTCTTC. It encodes CASSPNRGRRYNEQFF.

Concerning this clonotype: This sequence may be a read error, since a much larger clone differs from it by one base. The chain employs TRBV12-3 or TRBV12-4 and TRBJ1-6; D is possibly TRBD1 (5 bases). The CDR3 consists of 13 residues. The ends were cut back, 4 bases at V and 11 bases at J, with 12 bases in the middle. CDR3 region: CASSSQGVTPLHF. Here the CDR3 DNA reads TGTGCCAGCAGTTCCCAGGGTGTTACACCCCTCCACTTT.

A few counts support this clonotype. V and J are TRBV20-1 and TRBJ2-5, with a possible D match to TRBD1 (7 bases). Per the germline V gene, CDR1 is DFQATT and CDR2 is SNEGSKA (reference sequence). CDR3 length: 13 amino acids. Trimming removed 6 bases from V and 4 bases from J, with 15 bases in between. CDR3 nucleotides: TGCAGTGCCCAGAACCAGGGGGGAGAGACCCAGTACTTC. Protein sequence: CSAQNQGGETQYF.

This clonotype was detected only a few times. The V gene is TRBV20-1, the J gene TRBJ2-3; D gene uncertain. The germline V and J ends were trimmed by 2 bases and 5 bases, with 11 bases remaining between them. The CDR3 contains 13 residues. CDR1 and CDR2 from the germline V gene are DFQATT and SNEGSKA (reference sequence). The CDR3 region has the DNA TGCAGTGCTAGAAGGGATGGGATAGATACGCAGTATTTT. Protein sequence: CSARRDGIDTQYF.

This chain connects TRBV7-2 to TRBJ2-7, with D possibly being TRBD2 (5 bases). The germline V gene encodes CDR1 SGHTA and CDR2 FQGNSA. The CDR3 consists of 14 residues. The V and J ends lost 2 bases and 3 bases respectively, with 11 bases between them. The chain's CDR3 is CASSLKRGFYEQYF. Here the CDR3 DNA reads TGTGCCAGCAGCTTAAAGAGAGGGTTCTACGAGCAGTACTTC.

This clonotype has more than one count but fewer than ten. The gene calls are TRBV5-1 and TRBJ2-2; perhaps TRBD1 as D (6 bases). The CDR3 is made up of 14 amino acids. The V gene lost 4 bases and the J gene lost 5 bases, with 12 bases spanning the gap. Germline V lookup: CDR1 SGHRS, CDR2 YFSETQ. Here the CDR3 reads CASSPFTGTGELFF. For the CDR3, the DNA is TGCGCCAGCAGCCCCTTCACAGGGACCGGGGAGCTGTTTTTT.

V is TRBV20-1 and J is TRBJ2-7; 8 bases are a match to TRBD1. V lost 6 bases and J lost 0; bases outside the gene matches: 7. Germline V gene data show CDR1 as DFQATT and CDR2 as SNEGSKA (reference sequence). The CDR3 runs to 14 residues. The CDR3 protein is CSAILGQGSYEQYF. CDR3 nucleotides: TGCAGTGCAATACTCGGACAGGGCTCCTACGAGCAGTACTTC.

The chain is built from TRBV3-1 and TRBJ2-3; 12 bases map to TRBD2. CDR3 size: 19 residues. The junction had 16 bases not matched to a gene; V was cut back by 7 bases and J by 2 bases. Germline values: CDR1 LGHDT, CDR2 YNNKEL (reference sequence). The CDR3 is CASIAGWTSGKRSTDTQYF. CDR3 in DNA: TGTGCCAGCATCGCGGGTTGGACTAGCGGGAAGAGATCCACAGATACGCAGTATTTT.

The V call is TRBV11-1, the J call TRBJ1-4, with 7 positions matching TRBD1. The CDR3 is 17 amino acids. Germline CDR1 is SGHAT and CDR2 is FQDESV (reference sequence). After removal of 5 bases from V and 0 bases from J, the junction contained 9 bases not matched to a gene. CDR3 residues: CASSEDRFLSTNEKLFF. The CDR3 coding sequence is TGTGCCAGCAGCGAGGACAGGTTCCTGTCAACTAATGAAAAACTGTTTTTT.

This clonotype has only a few counts. The chain carries TRBV6-2 or TRBV6-3 and TRBJ2-1; possible D gene TRBD1, 5 bases. Germline V CDR1 and CDR2: MNHEY, SVGEGT. This CDR3 has 13 amino acids. V was shortened by 6 bases and J by 3 bases, with 9 bases between the two germline ends. The CDR3 spells CASRMDIYNEQFF. CDR3 DNA sequence: TGTGCCAGCAGAATGGACATCTACAATGAGCAGTTCTTC.

The chain is built from TRBV3-1 and TRBJ2-1; 7 bases match TRBD2. The CDR3 runs 19 residues. CDR1 LGHDT and CDR2 YNNKEL come from the germline V gene (reference sequence). The J segment lost 6 bases and the V segment lost 2 bases, leaving 19 bases of the junction unmatched. CDR3 DNA sequence: TGTGCCAGCAGCCAAATTAAAAGGGTGGCGGGAGAACACGTCAATGAGCAGTTCTTC. Its translation is CASSQIKRVAGEHVNEQFF.

This clonotype appeared a few times. The chain is built from TRBV7-2 and TRBJ2-7; 9 nucleotides agree with TRBD2. Looked up from germline, CDR1 is SGHTA and CDR2 is FQGNSA. The J segment lost 4 bases and the V segment lost 5 bases, leaving 12 bases of the junction unmatched. The CDR3 has 16 residues. CDR3 residues: CASSLLPGLAIYEQYF. In nucleotides, the CDR3 is TGTGCCAGCAGCCTATTACCGGGACTAGCAATTTACGAGCAGTACTTC.

This clonotype was detected a few times. This chain links TRBV7-2 with TRBJ2-5, with TRBD1 as a possible D gene (5 bases). The length of the CDR3 is 13 residues. Trimming took 5 bases from V and 5 from J, leaving 12 bases between them. Germline loops: CDR1 SGHTA, CDR2 FQGNSA. The CDR3 sequence: CASSPTVDETQYF. Here the CDR3 DNA reads TGTGCCAGCAGCCCGACAGTGGATGAGACCCAGTACTTC.

J is TRBJ2-1 and V is TRBV18, with 9 bases aligning to TRBD2. This CDR3 is 15 amino acids long. The germline V gene encodes CDR1 KGHSH and CDR2 LQKENI. The V and J ends lost 3 bases and 3 bases, in that order; junction bases with no gene match: 3. CDR3 amino acids: CASSPLSGGYNEQFF. Written as DNA, the CDR3 is TGTGCCAGCTCACCCCTTAGCGGGGGCTACAATGAGCAGTTCTTC.